This TCR beta chain was identified during a study of blood T cell repertoires in COVID-19 (dated by TCRdb to the early 2020s). The study in broad terms: Collaborator samples came from the United States, Italy and Spain and covered acute and convalescent phases of COVID-19. The material from the prospective study consisted of cDNA or gDNA derived from T cells, B-cell-depleted T cells, or PBMCs. Deeply sampled blood TCRbeta repertoires from subjects exposed to, actively infected with, or recovered from COVID-19 were included in the dataset. The repertoires were released in a freely available public database meant as a resource for research on the immune response to SARS-CoV-2. Samples were obtained from the ongoing ImmuneRACE study (first 160 participants) and from 1,254 subjects provided by 6 global collaborators. The sample metadata nearly always contained a de-identified subject ID, COVID-19 status, age in years and sex. Where available, HLA class I and class II types were taken from metadata supplied by the sample provider and were not determined by assay-based typing.

The immunoSEQ Assay, a bias-controlled multiplex PCR, was used to amplify TCRbeta CDR3 regions from genomic DNA. In the paper's pipeline: Nucleated cell counts per sample were estimated from amplification of reference gene primers within the assay. To quantify the absolute abundance of each unique TCRbeta CDR3 rearrangement, sequence reads were collapsed and filtered. For each sample, productive Simpson clonality was calculated as the square root of Simpson's diversity index across productive rearrangements. TCRdb took over this immuneACCESS table, retaining in-frame rearrangements with V and J assigned. Such tables are incomplete; in checked studies, under half of the missing clones stem from an unresolved V gene, and the remainder is unexplained. V and J calls plus clone size are reproduced from that table; the DNA served to infer D and trimming. The sample data list some 240,000 clones, and 80% of these were observed just once. 13% of the sample is in the top ten clones.

Points the paper makes about the study in general: How much clinical and demographic metadata was included differed by source and by participant, and the metadata was provided uncurated.

Collaborating institutions collected whole blood in K2EDTA tubes following their own protocols. For TCRbeta analysis, collaborators shipped samples in one of three forms: frozen whole blood, isolated PBMCs, or DNA extracted from either of those sample types. The CDR3 sequence holds 16 residues, the cysteine and phenylalanine included. The sequence is cut down to CDR3 DNA, 48 bases in frame from base 1. For CDR1 and CDR2, the germline V gene (reference sequence) lists SEHNR and FQNEAQ. V loses 5 bases at its end and J loses 4 bases; junction bases beyond the gene matches: 7. Of note for this clone: Its binding antigen is unknown. Base qualities are not at hand, and no much larger clone is one base apart.

The chain employs TRBV7-9 and TRBJ2-2; 10 bases in the junction line up with TRBD2. The TCR was taken from a human donor in a cohort sampled during active COVID-19. Sequencing used peripheral blood. The CDR3 reads CASSPSGRGGTGELFF. The DNA is TGTGCCAGCAGCCCTAGCGGGAGAGGGGGCACCGGGGAGCTGTTTTTT.